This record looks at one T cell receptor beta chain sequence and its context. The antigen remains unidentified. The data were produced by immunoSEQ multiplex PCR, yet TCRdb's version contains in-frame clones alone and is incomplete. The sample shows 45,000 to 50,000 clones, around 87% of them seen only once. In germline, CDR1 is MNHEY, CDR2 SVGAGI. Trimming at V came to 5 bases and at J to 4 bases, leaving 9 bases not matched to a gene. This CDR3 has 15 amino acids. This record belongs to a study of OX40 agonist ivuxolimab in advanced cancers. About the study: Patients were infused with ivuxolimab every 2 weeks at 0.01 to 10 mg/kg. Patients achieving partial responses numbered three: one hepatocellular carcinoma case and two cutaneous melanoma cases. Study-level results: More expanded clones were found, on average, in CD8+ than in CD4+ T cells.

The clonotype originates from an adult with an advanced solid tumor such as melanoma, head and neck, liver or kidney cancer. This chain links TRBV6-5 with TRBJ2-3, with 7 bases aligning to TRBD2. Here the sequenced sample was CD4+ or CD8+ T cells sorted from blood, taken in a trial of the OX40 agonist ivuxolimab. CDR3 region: CASSQAGLRPDTQYF. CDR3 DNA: TGTGCCAGCAGTCAGGCGGGACTAAGACCAGATACGCAGTATTTT.